The TCR beta chain under discussion was sequenced for a study of blood T cell repertoires in COVID-19. CDR1 is LGHNA, CDR2 YSLEER, per germline. The CDR3 consists of 14 residues. Trimming took off 2 bases at V and 5 bases at J, with 7 bases between the two ends. The data were produced by immunoSEQ multiplex PCR, yet TCRdb's version contains in-frame clones alone and is incomplete. The table records almost 400,000 clones, approximately 87% of them present only once. Adults between about 18 and 95 years of age took part from 20 to 25 US areas. Sequenced sample: PBMCs or T cells enriched from blood (not recorded which). J is TRBJ1-6 and V is TRBV4-3; unclear D gene. The TCR sequence derives from a woman between 25 and 40 years old with acute COVID-19. The CDR3 region has the DNA TGCGCCAGCAGCCAACGAGTGAATAATTCACCCCTCCACTTT. This codes for CASSQRVNNSPLHF.